The 27 T cell receptor beta chains presented below share a single source sample, sequenced in a study of beta chain features in type 1 diabetes. Findings and limits, study-wide: There was a moderate but significant shortening of TCRB CDR3s in all four CD4+ subsets of Type 1 diabetes patients.

Sequencing targeted expressed TCRB transcripts, as all isolated RNA had been reverse transcribed. Only in-frame clones appear in the TCRdb table, and some are missing; sequencing was by immunoSEQ multiplex PCR. The sample carries 500,000 to 850,000 clones, over 13% recorded once. No antigens are known for them. The sequenced sample was naive CD4+ T cells from blood. These receptors were collected from a man between 18 and 35 years old with type 1 diabetes.

As concerns this clone: The same CDR3 also results from other DNA sequences found in this sample. V and J are TRBV5-1 and TRBJ2-5; the D gene is possibly TRBD1 (5 bases). V was shortened by 4 bases and J by 2 bases, with 9 bases between the two germline ends. This CDR3 spans 13 amino acids. The germline V gene has CDR1 SGHRS and CDR2 YFSETQ. This CDR3 is CASSGDSQETQYF. CDR3 coding DNA: TGCGCCAGCAGCGGAGACAGTCAAGAGACCCAGTACTTC.

This clone has more than one count but fewer than ten. The gene calls are TRBV5-6 and TRBJ1-2; 10 positions agree with TRBD1. V was clipped by 3 bases and J by 4 bases; unmatched bases: 6. CDR3 size: 15 residues. CDR1 is SGHDT and CDR2 is YYEEEE in the germline V gene. Here the CDR3 reads CASSYRDRGLYGYTF. The CDR3 region has the DNA TGTGCCAGCAGCTACCGGGACAGGGGCCTCTATGGCTACACCTTC.

The rearrangement uses TRBV30 and TRBJ2-2; no firm D call. The CDR3 length is 13 residues. Germline V gene sequence: CDR1 GTSNPN, CDR2 SVGIG (reference sequence). CDR3: CATRVPNTGELFF. As DNA, the CDR3 is TGTGCAACCCGGGTACCGAACACCGGGGAGCTGTTTTTT.

J is TRBJ1-6 and V is TRBV21-1. TRBV21-1 constitutes a pseudogene. The CDR3 spans 15 residues. CDR3 loop: CASSKDWGSNSPLHF. The CDR3 bases are TGTGCCAGCAGCAAAGACTGGGGGAGTAATTCACCCCTCCACTTT.

This rearrangement joins TRBV6-4 to TRBJ2-3; 9 bases align to TRBD2. The germline V gene encodes CDR1 MRHNA and CDR2 SNTAGT. The CDR3 runs 14 residues. V was pared by 8 bases and J by 2 bases, with 5 bases of the junction left unmatched. CDR3 nucleotides: TGTGCCAGCGCGACTAGCGGTTCCACAGATACGCAGTATTTT. It is translated as CASATSGSTDTQYF.

This clone was seen only a few times. The J gene is TRBJ2-4, the V gene TRBV30; no reliable D call. CDR3 length: 13 residues. Germline V gives CDR1 GTSNPN, CDR2 SVGIG (reference sequence). V was trimmed by 0 bases and J by 4 bases, leaving 7 bases between them. The CDR3 sequence: CAWSVARKNIQYF. The DNA of the CDR3 is TGTGCCTGGAGTGTCGCCAGAAAAAACATTCAGTACTTC.

There are a few counts of this clone. J is TRBJ2-5 and V is TRBV19, with D possibly being TRBD1 (6 bases). V was shortened by 9 bases and J by 2 bases, with 10 bases between the two germline ends. The CDR3 spans 12 residues. The germline gives CDR1 LNHDA, CDR2 SQIVND (reference sequence). CDR3 loop: CASGQRQETQYF. The CDR3 coding sequence is TGTGCCAGCGGACAGAGACAAGAGACCCAGTACTTC.

The chain links TRBV6-5 to TRBJ1-2; 7 bases align to TRBD1. The CDR3 has 16 amino acids. V lost 0 bases, J lost 3 bases, and 7 bases stayed unmatched. CDR1 and CDR2 (germline): MNHEY, SVGAGI. CDR3 bases: TGTGCCAGCAGTTACTCACAGGGGAGCGAGGACTATGGCTACACCTTC. Its protein product is CASSYSQGSEDYGYTF.

This chain joins TRBV5-1 and TRBJ1-1, with D tentatively TRBD1 (6 bases). The CDR3 contains 16 residues. Deletions cut 3 bases from V and 0 bases from J, with 15 bases between. Germline V gives CDR1 SGHRS, CDR2 YFSETQ. CDR3 sequence (DNA): TGCGCCAGCAGCTCACAGGGCCCTCCTATGAACACTGAAGCTTTCTTT. It specifies CASSSQGPPMNTEAFF.

In its sample, this clone was seen a few times. The rearrangement uses TRBV10-3 and TRBJ2-7; 10 bases are a match to TRBD1. Germline V gene data show CDR1 as ENHRY and CDR2 as SYGVKD. Trimming at V came to 6 bases and at J to 4 bases, leaving 9 bases not matched to a gene. The CDR3 consists of 15 residues. In DNA form, the CDR3 reads TGTGCCATCAGCTCTGACAGGGGGCGCAAGTACGAGCAGTACTTC. Its translation is CAISSDRGRKYEQYF.

The chain combines TRBV29-1 with TRBJ2-2, with D possibly being TRBD1 or TRBD2 (5 bases each). In germline, CDR1 is SQVTM, CDR2 ANQGSEA. This CDR3 spans 15 amino acids. V was pared by 4 bases and J by 5 bases, with 17 bases between. CDR3 in amino acids: CSVGHRPGGTGELFF. The CDR3 coding sequence is TGCAGCGTTGGACATCGGCCTGGGGGTACCGGGGAGCTGTTTTTT.

This CDR3 is CASSVDTGFQETQYF. The CDR3 nucleotides read TGTGCCAGCAGCGTTGACACAGGGTTCCAAGAGACCCAGTACTTC. J is TRBJ2-5 and V is TRBV9; D possibly corresponds to TRBD1 (6 bases). There are 15 residues in the CDR3. Looked up from germline, CDR1 is SGDLS and CDR2 is YYNGEE. Trimming left V 2 bases short and J 1 base short, with 12 bases between. The complete variable domain, with remaining parts taken from reference TRBV9 and TRBJ2-5, reads DSGVTQTPKHLITATGQRVTLRCSPRSGDLSVYWYQQSLDQGLQFLIQYYNGEERAKGNILERFSAQQFPDLHSELNLSSLELGDSALYFCASSVDTGFQETQYFGPGTRLLVL.

V is TRBV30 and J is TRBJ2-5, with D possibly called TRBD1 or TRBD2 (5 bases each). Between the trimmed V and J ends, which lost 1 base and 5 bases, there was a span of 8 bases. Germline V CDR1 and CDR2: GTSNPN, SVGIG (reference sequence). CDR3 length: 12 residues. CDR3 region: CAWSAGSETQYF. Here the CDR3 DNA reads TGTGCCTGGAGTGCAGGGAGCGAGACCCAGTACTTC.

This clone occurred a few times. J is TRBJ2-1 and V is TRBV27; the match to TRBD2 covers 15 bases. CDR1 is MNHEY and CDR2 is SMNVEV in the germline V gene (reference sequence). Trimming took 3 bases from V and 10 from J; bases not matched to a gene: 13. The CDR3 has 18 amino acids. The CDR3: CASSFGLAGGSVFIEQFF. CDR3 sequence (DNA): TGTGCCAGCAGTTTCGGACTAGCGGGAGGGTCGGTATTCATCGAGCAGTTCTTC.

This clone was counted between two and nine times. The DNA for the CDR3 is TGCAGCGTTGACAGGGGGGGTACTCAGCCCCAGCATTTT. This gives the protein CSVDRGGTQPQHF. The chain combines TRBV29-1 with TRBJ1-5; 7 nucleotides line up with TRBD1. The CDR3 runs to 13 residues. With 3 bases clipped from V and 6 bases from J, the junction kept 5 bases outside the gene matches. CDR1 and CDR2 from the germline V gene are SQVTM and ANQGSEA.

A note on this clone: Given a much more abundant clone one base away, this may be a read error. The sample has other DNA sequences that encode this CDR3 too. The J gene is TRBJ2-1, the V gene TRBV2; no reliable D call. The CDR3 sequence is 11 residues long. Germline V CDR1 and CDR2: SNHLY, FYNNEI. Trimming removed 6 bases at V and 0 bases at J, with 0 bases between. CDR3 nucleotides: TGTGCCAGCAGCTCCTACAATGAGCAGTTCTTC. This translates into CASSSYNEQFF.

This clone was observed a handful of times. The chain's CDR3 is CAWSPQGSSYNSPLHF. The CDR3, as DNA: TGTGCCTGGAGCCCCCAGGGAAGCTCCTATAATTCACCCCTCCACTTT. V usage is TRBV30 and J usage is TRBJ1-6; a weak D match, TRBD1 (5 bases). CDR3 length equals 16 residues. The V and J ends lost 3 bases and 0 bases respectively, with 12 bases between them. Germline V CDR1 and CDR2: GTSNPN, SVGIG (reference sequence).

This chain uses TRBV7-2 with TRBJ2-7, with unresolved D. Germline CDR1 is SGHTA and CDR2 is FQGNSA. The CDR3 loop spans 13 amino acids. V lost 2 bases and J lost 7, with 12 bases in between. The CDR3 DNA reads as TGTGCCAGCAGCTTAAGTTTTGAGTGGGAGCAGTACTTC. This translates into CASSLSFEWEQYF.

This clone was detected only a few times. This rearrangement joins TRBV28 to TRBJ1-2; D is unclear. This CDR3 region has 11 residues. CDR1 MDHEN and CDR2 SYDVKM come from the germline V gene. V lost 6 bases, J lost 5 bases, and 7 bases lay in between. CDR3 loop: CASSTTYGYTF. In nucleotides, the CDR3 is TGTGCCAGCAGCACGACTTATGGCTACACCTTC.

The table lists this clone with a few counts. The chain joins TRBV28 to TRBJ2-1; 9 nucleotides line up with TRBD1. This CDR3 is 10 amino acids long. Looked up from germline, CDR1 is MDHEN and CDR2 is SYDVKM. Trimming removed 7 bases from V and 12 bases from J; junction bases left unmatched: 1. The CDR3 DNA reads as TGTGCCAGCATGGGACAGGGGCAGTTCTTC. This encodes CASMGQGQFF.

This clone was picked up one time. The chain combines TRBV18 with TRBJ2-1; unclear D gene. The V and J ends lost 0 bases and 0 bases respectively, with 9 bases between them. The CDR3 sequence is 16 residues long. Germline CDR1 and CDR2: KGHSH and LQKENI. CDR3 residues: CASSPPRQSSYNEQFF. The CDR3 coding sequence is TGTGCCAGCTCACCACCTCGCCAGAGCTCCTACAATGAGCAGTTCTTC.

The J gene is TRBJ2-5, the V gene TRBV5-6; no clear D gene. The CDR3 has 11 amino acids. V lost 4 bases to trimming and J lost 4 bases, with 5 bases between them. Germline V gives CDR1 SGHDT, CDR2 YYEEEE. CDR3 region: CASSTRETQYF. The CDR3 DNA follows: TGTGCCAGCAGCACCCGAGAGACCCAGTACTTC. Together with reference TRBV5-6 and TRBJ2-5, the CDR3 gives the full variable domain: DAGVTQSPTHLIKTRGQQVTLRCSPKSGHDTVSWYQQALGQGPQFIFQYYEEEERQRGNFPDRFSGHQFPNYSSELNVNALLLGDSALYLCASSTRETQYFGPGTRLLVL.

The chain is built from TRBV29-1 and TRBJ1-1; weak D call: TRBD1 (6 bases). The length of the CDR3 is 13 residues. Germline CDR1 is SQVTM and CDR2 is ANQGSEA. The V end was cut by 7 bases, the J end by 3 bases, with 15 bases between. The CDR3 reads CSAETGLYTEAFF. The CDR3 nucleotides are TGCAGCGCCGAGACAGGCCTCTACACTGAAGCTTTCTTT.

This clone was seen a few times. This CDR3 is also generated by other DNA sequences in the sample. The rearrangement links TRBV5-1 to TRBJ1-1; a possible D gene is TRBD1 (5 bases). The CDR3 is made up of 14 amino acids. V shed 1 base and J shed 0 bases, with 7 bases lying between them. In germline, CDR1 is SGHRS, CDR2 YFSETQ. In nucleotides, the CDR3 is TGCGCCAGCAGCTTGCAGGGCATGAACACTGAAGCTTTCTTT. Amino acid sequence: CASSLQGMNTEAFF.

The chain carries TRBV5-4 and TRBJ2-7; no firm D call. The germline V gene encodes CDR1 SGHNT and CDR2 YYREEE (reference sequence). This CDR3 is built from 11 residues. Trimming left V 4 bases short and J 7 bases short, with 9 bases between. The CDR3 region is CASSQLGEQYF. DNA for the CDR3: TGTGCCAGCAGCCAACTCGGGGAGCAGTACTTC.

This clone was found a few times. CDR3 coding DNA: TGTGCCAGCAGTCGCTCGACTAGCGGGAGCTCCTACGAGCAGTACTTC. Protein: CASSRSTSGSSYEQYF. V is TRBV6-6 and J is TRBJ2-7; 12 bases line up with TRBD2. With V trimmed by 5 bases and J by 0 bases, 5 bases remained unmatched. CDR1 MNHNY and CDR2 SVGAGI come from the germline V gene (reference sequence). The CDR3 covers 16 residues.

This sequence joins TRBV5-1 and TRBJ1-4; 8 bases line up with TRBD1. V lost 0 bases, J lost 6 bases, and 4 bases stayed unmatched. The CDR3 consists of 15 residues. Germline CDR1 SGHRS, CDR2 YFSETQ. The DNA of the CDR3 is TGCGCCAGCAGCTTGGAGACAGGGGTGGATGAAAAACTGTTTTTT. Its protein is CASSLETGVDEKLFF.